This T cell receptor (beta chain) was captured in a study of T-cell memory formation after mild COVID-19. TCR alpha and TCR beta cDNA libraries carrying sample barcodes and UMIs came from 5'RACE with constant-segment primers. TCRdb re-called the 5' RACE reads with MiXCR, one entry per CDR3 protein. The profile shows about 400,000 distinct CDR3 sequences, around a sixth of them singletons. Germline CDR1 and CDR2: KGHDR and SFDVKD. This CDR3 is built from 14 residues. Trimming pared 5 bases from V and 7 bases from J, leaving 13 bases between. Study findings and constraints: CD4/CD8 balance held among clones contracting day 15 to 85, and later expanders leaned CD4+. Contracting CD8+ clones were enriched in EMRA, CD4+ mainly in CM and EM. Researchers found some responding clones in pre-infection memory, a sign that cross-reactive memory joined.

This clonotype showed up just a few times. Antigen: not known. This TCR was recovered from a man aged 18 to 30 who had mild COVID-19 (a few samples of this study predate the infection). Cell type and time point are not known. Sequencing input: PBMCs or a T cell subset sorted from them (not recorded which). J is TRBJ1-4 and V is TRBV24-1; D not certain. The CDR3 sequence: CATSGGSSSEKLFF. The DNA of the CDR3 is TGTGCCACCAGTGGCGGCTCGTCGAGTGAAAAACTGTTTTTT.